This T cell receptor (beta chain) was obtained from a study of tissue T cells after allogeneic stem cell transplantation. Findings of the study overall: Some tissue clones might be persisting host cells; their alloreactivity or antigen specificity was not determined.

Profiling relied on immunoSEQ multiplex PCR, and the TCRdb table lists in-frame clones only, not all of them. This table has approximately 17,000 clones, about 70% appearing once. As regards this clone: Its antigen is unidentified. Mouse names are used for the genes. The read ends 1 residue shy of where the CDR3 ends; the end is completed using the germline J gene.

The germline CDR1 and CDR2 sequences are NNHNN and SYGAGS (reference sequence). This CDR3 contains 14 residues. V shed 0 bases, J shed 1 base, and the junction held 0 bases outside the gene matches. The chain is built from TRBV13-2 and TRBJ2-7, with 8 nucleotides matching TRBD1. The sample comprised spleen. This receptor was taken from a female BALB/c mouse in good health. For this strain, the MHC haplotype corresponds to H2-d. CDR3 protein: CASGDDRGSYEQYF. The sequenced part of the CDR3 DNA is TGTGCCAGCGGTGATGACAGGGGGTCCTATGAACAGTAC.